This TCR beta chain was sequenced for a study of identical twins. General study results and limits: Models, which agreed with sharing between unrelated individuals, nonetheless underestimated the out-of-frame TCR alpha sharing seen in monozygotic twins.

The CDR3 has 17 amino acids. Looked up from germline, CDR1 is MNHNS and CDR2 is SASEGT. A note on this clonotype: The antigen remains undetermined. Mismatch with germline at one junction end may stem from a read error.

TCRdb recomputed calls from the 5' RACE reads with MiXCR, one row per CDR3 protein. The table has 200,000 to 300,000 distinct CDR3 sequences, approximately 6.8% seen once. The same specimen was also included in a second study, on yellow fever vaccine responses in identical twins.

Material for sequencing was CD8+ T cells sorted from blood. The V gene is TRBV6-1, the J gene TRBJ2-5; 8 nucleotides agree with TRBD2. The clonotype was recovered from a woman under 30 in good health. CDR3 bases: TGTGCCATCAGTGAAGAGCTCGGGGGGGCGGTTTTGGAGACCCAGTACTTC. Translated, it gives CAISEELGGAVLETQYF.